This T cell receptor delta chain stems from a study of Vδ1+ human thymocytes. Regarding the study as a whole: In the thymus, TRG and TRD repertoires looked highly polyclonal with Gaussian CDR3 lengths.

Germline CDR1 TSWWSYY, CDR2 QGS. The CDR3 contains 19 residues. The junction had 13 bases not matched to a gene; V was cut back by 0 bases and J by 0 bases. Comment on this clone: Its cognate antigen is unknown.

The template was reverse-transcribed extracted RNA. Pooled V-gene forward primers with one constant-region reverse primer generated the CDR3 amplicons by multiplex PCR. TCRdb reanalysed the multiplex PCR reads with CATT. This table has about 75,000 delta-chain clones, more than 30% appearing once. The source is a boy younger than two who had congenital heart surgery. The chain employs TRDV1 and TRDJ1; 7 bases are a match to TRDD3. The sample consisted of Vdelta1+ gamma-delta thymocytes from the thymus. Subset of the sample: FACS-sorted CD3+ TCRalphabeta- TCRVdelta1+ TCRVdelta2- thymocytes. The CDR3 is CALGELALGTLGYTDKLIF. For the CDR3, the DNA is TGTGCTCTTGGGGAACTGGCTCTAGGTACACTGGGGTACACCGATAAACTCATCTTT.